The 20 T cell receptor delta chains below all came from one sample that was sequenced in a study of γδ T cells in repeated Plasmodium falciparum infection. TCRdb re-called the multiplex PCR reads with CATT. The table has 75,000 to 95,000 delta-chain clones, 0.85% to 1% seen once. Flow sorting of PBMC yielded separate Vgamma9/Vdelta2+ and Vdelta2-negative gammadelta T cell populations for bulk repertoire analysis. Sequenced material: gamma-delta T cells from blood. The receptors derive from a pool of human donors (malaria-infected and uninfected, not separated).

Turning to this clone: The protein held in TCRdb is that of a much larger clone and does not match this DNA's translation at residue 12, likely because of a read error; the protein shown is translated from the DNA. The V call is TRDV1, the J call TRDJ1; the match to TRDD3 covers 10 bases. CDR1 is TSWWSYY, CDR2 QGS, per germline. The CDR3 extends over 16 amino acids. This CDR3 is CALRTGGLVYTGKLIF. The DNA for the CDR3 is TGTGCTTTAAGAACTGGGGGATTGGTGTACACCGGTAAACTCATCTTT.

This clone was seen only a few times. A far more abundant clone sits one base away, making this likely a read error. This same CDR3 is encoded by further DNA sequences in the sample. The gene calls are TRDV2 and TRDJ1; D possibly corresponds to TRDD3 (5 bases). TCRdb is silent on the J gene; assignment here came from matching the DNA to germline. Trimming stripped 0 bases from V and 0 bases from J, with 16 bases between. The length of the CDR3 is 17 residues. Germline V gives CDR1 GEAIGNYY, CDR2 EKD. This chain's CDR3 is CACDTGGGKEYTDKLIF. The CDR3, as DNA: TGTGCCTGTGACACCGGAGGGGGCAAGGAGTACACCGATAAACTCATCTTT.

In this sample, this clone turned up many times. As DNA, the CDR3 is TGTGCCTGTGAACCCCTGGGACGCTACACCGATAAACTCATCTTT. Its protein is CACEPLGRYTDKLIF. The chain uses TRDV2 and TRDJ1; D is possibly TRDD3 (5 bases). TCRdb is silent on the J gene; assignment here came from matching the DNA to germline. Trimming shortened V by 4 bases and J by 0 bases, and 14 bases separated the two germline ends. The CDR3 contains 15 residues. Germline lookup yields CDR1 GEAIGNYY and CDR2 EKD.

This clone appeared a few times. This DNA's translation differs at residue 3 from TCRdb's protein, which comes from a much larger clone; a read error is likely, and the protein shown is translated from the DNA. The rearrangement links TRDV2 to TRDJ1; 8 bases match TRDD3. TCRdb is silent on the J gene; assignment here came from matching the DNA to germline. This CDR3 spans 19 amino acids. Germline V lookup: CDR1 GEAIGNYY, CDR2 EKD. CDR3 amino acids: CARDSDSSGGPVYTDKLIF. CDR3 DNA: TGTGCCCGTGACTCTGACTCTTCTGGGGGACCGGTGTACACCGATAAACTCATCTTT.

Ten or more counts support this clone. A read error is the likely source, as a far larger clone sits one nucleotide away. In the same sample, other DNA sequences code for this CDR3. CDR3 residues: CACDTLLATTDKLIF. The CDR3, as DNA: TGTGCCTGCGACACCCTGCTAGCCACCACCGATAAACTCATCTTT. The chain couples TRDV2 to TRDJ1; D remains ambiguous. No J segment appears in TCRdb, so it was assigned here by matching the sequence to germline. Germline CDR1 is GEAIGNYY and CDR2 is EKD. The CDR3 contains 15 residues.

With respect to this clone: TCRdb has a much larger clone's protein, which differs at residues 14 and 16 from the translation of this DNA, likely because of a read error; what is shown is the protein translated from the DNA. The genes are TRDV1 and TRDJ4; TRDD3 matches at 11 bases. The CDR3 has 18 amino acids. Germline V gene sequence: CDR1 TSWWSYY, CDR2 QGS. CDR3 sequence (DNA): TGTGCTCTTGGGGGCTTACTCGAACTGGGGGATATGAAGAGACCCCCGATCTTT. Translation gives CALGGLLELGDMKRPPIF.

Comment on this clone: A read error likely explains why the TCRdb protein, taken from a much larger clone, differs from this DNA's translation at residue 6; the protein shown is translated from the DNA. The V gene is TRDV1, the J gene TRDJ1; TRDD3 aligns across 12 bases. TCRdb leaves out the J gene; it was filled in here by matching the DNA to germline. CDR1 is TSWWSYY, CDR2 QGS, per germline. The J segment lost 0 bases and the V segment lost 4 bases, leaving 24 bases of the junction unmatched. The CDR3 is 23 amino acids. The CDR3: CALGAGSYVGELGDTFYTDKLIF. In DNA form, the CDR3 reads TGTGCTCTTGGGGCCGGTTCCTACGTGGGGGAACTGGGGGATACCTTCTACACCGATAAACTCATCTTT.

In its sample, this clone was seen a few times. V usage is TRDV2 and J usage is TRDJ1; 13 nucleotides agree with TRDD3. The J gene is absent in TCRdb and was assigned here via DNA matching to germline. The CDR3 is made up of 18 amino acids. The junction had 8 bases not matched to a gene; V was cut back by 0 bases and J by 2 bases. Germline values: CDR1 GEAIGNYY, CDR2 EKD. The CDR3 protein is CACDTLVLGDTLTDKLIF. CDR3 nucleotide sequence: TGTGCCTGTGACACCCTTGTACTGGGGGATACGCTAACCGATAAACTCATCTTT.

This clone was seen more than once but under ten times. TCRdb shows a much larger clone's protein in place of this DNA's translation, and the two differ at residue 7, likely through a read error; the protein shown is translated from the DNA. The chain is built from TRDV1 and TRDJ1; perhaps TRDD3 as D (6 bases). TCRdb supplies no J gene; here it was assigned by aligning the nucleotide sequence to germline. CDR1 and CDR2 (germline): TSWWSYY, QGS. This CDR3 has 22 amino acids. Trimming cost V 3 bases and J 0 bases, with 32 bases left between them. CDR3 nucleotides: TGTGCTCTTGGGGATGGTGGAGTCTCGGGGTTCTCGGGGGAACCTTACACCGATAAACTCATCTTT. It translates to CALGDGGVSGFSGEPYTDKLIF.

The sample holds many counts of this clone. A far larger clone is a single base away, which makes a read error likely. Other DNA sequences in the same sample also yield this CDR3. This sequence joins TRDV1 and TRDJ1; perhaps D is TRDD2 or TRDD3 (6 bases each). Germline V gives CDR1 TSWWSYY, CDR2 QGS. The CDR3 is 19 residues long. Trimming stripped 1 base from V and 2 bases from J, with 23 bases between. The CDR3 coding sequence is TGTGCTCTTGGGGAACGCGGCCTTCCCGGGGGACTCGCGACCGATAAACTCATCTTT. Amino acid sequence: CALGERGLPGGLATDKLIF.

Points on this clone: The TCRdb protein, from a much larger clone, departs from this DNA's translation at residue 9, likely by read error; the protein shown derives from the DNA. This chain links TRDV2 with TRDJ3; no reliable D call. The J gene was missing in TCRdb and was found by matching the end of the DNA to germline. V lost 2 bases, J lost 0 bases, and 13 bases lay in between. CDR1 GEAIGNYY and CDR2 EKD come from the germline V gene. This CDR3 is 18 amino acids long. In DNA form, the CDR3 reads TGTGCCTGTGACATACAACCGGGGCGCTCCTGGGACACCCGACAGATGTTTTTC. This gives the protein CACDIQPGRSWDTRQMFF.

Regarding this clone: For this DNA, TCRdb reports the protein of a much larger clone, which diverges at residue 7, most likely from a read error; the protein presented here is translated directly from the DNA. The chain joins TRDV1 to TRDJ1; 7 nucleotides agree with TRDD3. The J gene, missing from TCRdb, was assigned here through DNA to germline matching. CDR3 length: 19 amino acids. Germline loops: CDR1 TSWWSYY, CDR2 QGS. After removal of 5 bases from V and 0 bases from J, the junction contained 18 bases not matched to a gene. The CDR3 DNA is TGTGCTCTTGGGAACTGGGGCCGCGTACTGGAGGGGAACACCGATAAACTCATCTTT. This sequence encodes CALGNWGRVLEGNTDKLIF.

With regard to this clone: A read error is likely here: a far larger clone is one base away. At the DNA level, this CDR3 is encoded by other sequences in the same sample as well. The V gene corresponds to TRDV1; no J gene was called; the D call in the table, TRDD3, was not verified against the DNA. This CDR3 region has 24 residues. The germline V gene encodes CDR1 TSWWSYY and CDR2 QGS. CDR3 in DNA: TGTGCTCTTGGGGAAGGGGAAGGAACGGTCATTCCAGTACTGGGGATTGCCTGCACCGATAAACTCATCTTC. It is translated as CALGEGEGTVIPVLGIACTDKLIF.

In this sample, this clone turned up a few times. TCRdb's entry gives the protein of a much larger clone, which mismatches this DNA's translation at residue 13, likely from a read error; the protein reported here is translated from the DNA. The chain's CDR3 is CACDEITTLTGGSLSYTDKLIF. The CDR3 region has the DNA TGTGCCTGTGACGAAATTACAACACTGACTGGGGGATCCTTATCGTACACCGATAAACTCATCTTT. J is TRDJ1 and V is TRDV2, with 10 bases identical to TRDD3. TCRdb records no J gene; here it was assigned by comparing the DNA to germline. Trimming removed 3 bases from V and 0 bases from J; junction bases left unmatched: 24. The CDR3 extends over 22 amino acids. Looked up from germline, CDR1 is GEAIGNYY and CDR2 is EKD.

This clone was seen only a few times. It differs at one base from a far larger clone, so likely a read error. Different DNA sequences within this sample yield the same CDR3. The CDR3 DNA follows: TGTGCTCTTGGGGAACTGGTCCCAATCCTCCCCTTACTGGGGGATAATGAGGGTGCGGGCACCGATAAACTCATCTTT. Its translation is CALGELVPILPLLGDNEGAGTDKLIF. V is TRDV1 and J is TRDJ1, with 11 positions matching TRDD3. TCRdb supplies no J gene; here it was assigned by aligning the nucleotide sequence to germline. CDR1 and CDR2 (germline): TSWWSYY, QGS. CDR3 length: 26 amino acids. V gave up 0 bases and J gave up 1 base; unmatched junction bases: 31.

With regard to this clone: The protein TCRdb lists belongs to a much larger clone and differs from this DNA's translation at residue 3, which points to a read error; the protein shown is made from the DNA. The chain has TRDV2 and TRDJ1; 10 bases are a match to TRDD3. TCRdb is silent on the J gene; assignment here came from matching the DNA to germline. The CDR3 runs 19 residues. Looked up from germline, CDR1 is GEAIGNYY and CDR2 is EKD. CDR3 residues: CAYDTVPMVGDTGTDKLIF. In DNA form, the CDR3 reads TGTGCCTATGACACCGTCCCAATGGTGGGGGATACAGGGACCGATAAACTCATCTTT.

A note on this clone: This likely reflects a read error, since a far larger clone is one base away. The chain is built from TRDV1 and TRDJ1, with TRDD3 matching over 12 bases. No J gene was available from TCRdb, and it was assigned here by a germline match of the DNA. CDR3 length: 32 amino acids. CDR1 TSWWSYY and CDR2 QGS come from the germline V gene. J lost 0 bases, V lost 5 bases, and 52 bases had no gene match. CDR3 amino acids: CALGTPMPGHSRTTHSRDWGIPLIRYTDKLIF. CDR3 nucleotide sequence: TGTGCTCTTGGGACTCCAATGCCCGGCCACTCCCGCACTACCCACTCCCGAGACTGGGGGATACCCCTGATTCGTTACACCGATAAACTCATCTTT.

A few counts support this clone. The mismatch at residue 8 between this DNA's translation and the TCRdb protein of a much larger clone likely reflects a read error; the protein shown is translated from the DNA. This chain links TRDV2 with TRDJ1, with 12 bases aligning to TRDD3. Since TCRdb gives no J gene, matching the DNA to germline was used here to assign it. Germline CDR1 and CDR2: GEAIGNYY and EKD. With 0 bases clipped from V and 1 base from J, the junction kept 11 bases outside the gene matches. CDR3 length: 19 residues. In DNA, the CDR3 is TGTGCCTGTGACACCACTCCCGGACTGGGGGATACTGCCACCGATAAACTCATCTTT. Its translation is CACDTTPGLGDTATDKLIF.

This clone was picked up a small number of times. A far larger clone lies a single base away; this is likely a read error. Other DNA sequences of this sample code for an identical CDR3. The chain recombines TRDV2 with TRDJ1; 7 nucleotides agree with TRDD3. Germline matching of the DNA provided the J gene here, since TCRdb leaves it blank. The V gene's germline CDR1 is GEAIGNYY and CDR2 EKD. The CDR3 has 18 amino acids. V lost 0 bases, J lost 3 bases, and 15 bases stayed unmatched. CDR3 nucleotide sequence: TGTGCCTGTGACACCGTGGGAACCTGGGGGGACGGGGCCGATAAACTCATCTTT. Protein: CACDTVGTWGDGADKLIF.

About this clone itself: A far larger clone differs by one base, so this is likely a read error. This CDR3 is also generated by other DNA sequences in the sample. The V and J genes are TRDV1 and TRDJ1; the match to TRDD3 covers 13 bases. Here the J gene was assigned by germline matching of the DNA, as TCRdb has none. Germline CDR1 and CDR2: TSWWSYY and QGS. The CDR3 sequence is 25 residues long. The CDR3 reads CALGSLPRGLTGGYAFPPYTDKLIF. As DNA, the CDR3 is TGTGCCCTTGGGAGCCTTCCGCGAGGCCTTACTGGGGGATACGCGTTTCCCCCGTACACCGATAAACTCATCTTT.